This T cell receptor beta chain was profiled in a study of blood T cell repertoires in COVID-19. Study in general: Italy, Spain and the United States were the sources of the convalescent and acute COVID-19 samples. PBMCs, B-cell-depleted T cells, or T cells were the source of the cDNA or gDNA that made up the material.

As handled by the study authors: Reference gene primers were amplified, and this amplification served to estimate nucleated cell counts. Data came from immunoSEQ multiplex PCR; TCRdb stores just in-frame clones and leaves some out. The V and J calls and clone size come from that table; D and trimming were worked out from the DNA. The top ten hold 10% to 15% of the sample, which has roughly 45,000 clones, around four fifths seen once. V dropped 3 bases and J dropped 4 bases, with 13 bases sitting between them. There are 13 residues in the CDR3. Germline V gene data show CDR1 as GTSNPN and CDR2 as SVGIG (reference sequence).

This receptor was taken from a human donor in a cohort sampled during active COVID-19. Sample: peripheral blood. The chain uses TRBV30 and TRBJ2-7; D is perhaps TRBD1 (6 bases). DNA of the CDR3: TGTGCCTGGAGCGGGACACTACATTACGAGCAGTACTTC. Amino acid sequence: CAWSGTLHYEQYF.